The 32 T cell receptor beta chains presented below share a single source sample, sequenced in a study of post-analysis software for immune sequencing data. Study-level results: Higher frequency in patients than in controls was seen for roughly 5 TRBV segments, with TRBV5-6, TRBV5-1 and TRBV20-1 among them.

The authors incorporated unique molecular identifiers into the TCR beta cDNA libraries. TCRdb passed the PCR reads through MiXCR, listing each CDR3 protein once. This table has approximately 730,000 distinct CDR3 sequences, 46% appearing once. Their antigens are not known. Sequenced: blood. Source of these receptors: a girl between 5 and 17 years old with multiple sclerosis.

The chain combines TRBV7-3 with TRBJ2-7; possible D gene TRBD2, 5 bases. The CDR3 length is 15 residues. Germline-derived CDR1 and CDR2 are SGHTA and FQGTGA. Between the trimmed V and J ends, which lost 1 base and 0 bases, there was a span of 10 bases. CDR3 sequence (DNA): TGTGCCAGCAGCTTAAACCCAGCGGCCTCCTACGAGCAGTACTTC. It yields the protein CASSLNPAASYEQYF.

This clonotype was seen a few times. This chain joins TRBV12-3 or TRBV12-4 and TRBJ2-1; 12 nucleotides match TRBD2. V dropped 6 bases and J dropped 4; count of bases not matched to a gene: 1. This CDR3 has 14 amino acids. CDR3 protein: CASRTSGGYNEQFF. The DNA of the CDR3 is TGTGCCAGCAGGACTAGCGGGGGTTACAATGAGCAGTTCTTC.

This CDR3 is CASSQGVNSPLHF. CDR3 DNA: TGTGCCAGCAGCCAGGGGGTAAATTCACCCCTCCACTTT. The chain recombines TRBV7-3 with TRBJ1-6; TRBD1 agrees at 7 bases. The CDR3 contains 13 residues. V lost 5 bases and J lost 7; bases outside the gene matches: 2. Germline assignment: CDR1 SGHTA and CDR2 FQGTGA.

The chain joins TRBV12-3 or TRBV12-4 to TRBJ2-7; possibly TRBD2 for D (5 bases). The DNA end lines up better with TRBJ2-5; the J call may be wrong. The CDR3 runs to 22 residues. CDR3 residues: CASSLVSSPLESKETRPRTQYF. The CDR3 DNA follows: TGTGCCAGCAGTTTAGTGTCTAGCCCCCTCGAATCAAAAGAGACCCGGCCTCGGACCCAGTACTTC.

The J gene is TRBJ2-7, the V gene TRBV2; D possibly matches TRBD1 or TRBD2 (5 bases each). The V and J ends lost 6 bases and 0 bases respectively, with 21 bases between them. Germline CDR1 is SNHLY and CDR2 is FYNNEI. The CDR3 loop spans 17 amino acids. This CDR3 is CASSSPGRGSSSYEQYF. The CDR3 DNA sequence: TGTGCCAGCAGCTCGCCGGGACGGGGATCGAGCTCCTACGAGCAGTACTTC.

The V call is TRBV5-1, the J call TRBJ2-5; a possible D gene is TRBD2 (7 bases). Germline V gene data show CDR1 as SGHRS and CDR2 as YFSETQ. V was trimmed by 7 bases and J by 5 bases, leaving 18 bases between them. The CDR3 covers 14 residues. The CDR3 sequence is CASRSPGGAETQYF. CDR3 sequence (DNA): TGCGCCAGCCGCTCCCCGGGGGGCGCGGAGACCCAGTACTTC.

The chain couples TRBV2 to TRBJ2-3; D possibly corresponds to TRBD1 (6 bases). This CDR3 comprises 15 residues. Germline V gives CDR1 SNHLY, CDR2 FYNNEI. The ends were cut back, 5 bases at V and 2 bases at J, with 14 bases in the middle. The CDR3: CASSPGDRFTDTQYF. The CDR3 nucleotides read TGTGCCAGCAGTCCCGGTGACAGGTTCACAGATACGCAGTATTTT.

This clonotype was observed many times. The chain employs TRBV11-2 and TRBJ2-3, with D uncertain. The CDR3 length is 11 residues. Germline CDR1 and CDR2: SGHAT and FQNNGV. V was pared by 5 bases and J by 7 bases, with 7 bases between. This CDR3 is CASSPAYTQYF. The CDR3 region has the DNA TGTGCCAGCAGCCCCGCATATACGCAGTATTTT.

This clonotype was observed a single time. V is TRBV5-5 and J is TRBJ1-1; unclear D gene. Germline CDR1 is SGHKS and CDR2 is YYEKEE (reference sequence). The V and J ends lost 2 bases and 3 bases respectively, with 8 bases between them. The CDR3 length is 13 residues. In nucleotides, the CDR3 is TGTGCCAGCAGCTTACCCGGGCACACTGAAGCTTTCTTT. Protein sequence: CASSLPGHTEAFF.

This clonotype showed up just a few times. The chain is built from TRBV10-2 and TRBJ2-1, with 9 positions matching TRBD2. CDR1 WSHSY and CDR2 SAAADI come from the germline V gene. With 2 bases clipped from V and 5 bases from J, the junction kept 10 bases outside the gene matches. CDR3 length: 17 residues. The CDR3 sequence is CASSETGAGGPHNEQFF. The CDR3 nucleotides are TGCGCCAGCAGTGAGACTGGGGCGGGAGGGCCCCACAATGAGCAGTTCTTC.

As to this clonotype: Germline is not matched at one junction end, which may reflect a read error. The chain is built from TRBV2 and TRBJ2-3; D remains unclear. Germline V CDR1 and CDR2: SNHLY, FYNNEI. The CDR3 runs 14 residues. In nucleotides, the CDR3 is TGTGCCAGCAGGGAAGGGTTTCTCACAGATACGCAGTATTTT. Amino acid sequence: CASREGFLTDTQYF.

The chain joins TRBV5-1 to TRBJ2-5; TRBD2 might be the D (5 bases). The DNA matches TRBJ2-7 better at its end, which makes the J call doubtful. CDR3 length equals 15 residues. The V gene's germline CDR1 is SGHRS and CDR2 YFSETQ. In nucleotides, the CDR3 is TGCGCCAGCAGCTTGGACGGTACGTCGGGAAACGAGCAGTACTTC. As protein: CASSLDGTSGNEQYF.

The J gene is TRBJ2-1, the V gene TRBV24-1, with D possibly matching TRBD2 (6 bases). This CDR3 has 16 amino acids. The germline gives CDR1 KGHDR, CDR2 SFDVKD. V was clipped by 1 base and J by 8 bases, with 17 bases between them. The CDR3 here is CATSDFQGRGTDEQFF. CDR3 coding DNA: TGTGCCACCAGTGATTTCCAAGGGCGGGGCACCGATGAGCAGTTCTTC.

V is TRBV2 and J is TRBJ2-3; 12 bases map to TRBD1. V lost 5 bases, J lost 7 bases, and 4 bases stayed unmatched. Germline CDR1 reads SNHLY; CDR2 reads FYNNEI. The CDR3 is made up of 14 amino acids. The CDR3 reads CASSPGQGAHTQYF. The CDR3 DNA sequence: TGTGCCAGCAGTCCGGGACAGGGGGCACATACGCAGTATTTT.

This clonotype has only a few counts. CDR3 loop: CSVEGQYGYTF. Written as DNA, the CDR3 is TGCAGCGTTGAAGGGCAGTATGGCTACACCTTC. This sequence joins TRBV29-1 and TRBJ1-2; the D is unclear. Per germline, CDR1 SQVTM and CDR2 ANQGSEA. Trimming removed 1 base at V and 5 bases at J, with 5 bases between. This CDR3 is 11 amino acids long.

This clonotype was found a few times. J is TRBJ2-3 and V is TRBV20-1, with TRBD1 as a possible D gene (7 bases). Trimming took 7 bases from V and 5 from J, leaving 22 bases between them. The CDR3 extends over 15 amino acids. Germline-derived CDR1 and CDR2 are DFQATT and SNEGSKA (reference sequence). CDR3 protein: CSVPHRKQGGDTQYF. Written as DNA, the CDR3 is TGCAGTGTCCCGCACAGAAAGCAGGGGGGAGATACGCAGTATTTT.

This clonotype has just a few counts. The chain joins TRBV20-1 to TRBJ1-1; D uncertain. This CDR3 region has 13 residues. Germline loops: CDR1 DFQATT, CDR2 SNEGSKA (reference sequence). V lost 0 bases and J lost 2, with 7 bases in between. CDR3 region: CSARERVNTEAFF. As DNA, the CDR3 is TGCAGTGCTAGAGAAAGGGTTAACACTGAAGCTTTCTTT.

J is TRBJ2-7 and V is TRBV19, with no clear D. With 6 bases removed from V and 7 bases from J, the gap between germline ends came to 10 bases. Germline CDR1 reads LNHDA; CDR2 reads SQIVND (reference sequence). The CDR3 consists of 11 residues. The CDR3 coding sequence is TGTGCCAGTAGGTCTTACTATGAGCAGTACTTC. Amino acids: CASRSYYEQYF.

The rearrangement joins TRBV29-1 to TRBJ1-2, with D unclear. Between the trimmed V and J ends, which lost 6 bases and 4 bases, there was a span of 12 bases. CDR3 length equals 12 residues. Per germline, CDR1 SQVTM and CDR2 ANQGSEA. The CDR3 DNA is TGCAGCGTCCAAGACGGGGTCTATGGCTACACCTTC. Encoded protein: CSVQDGVYGYTF.

The count of this clonotype is one. The J gene is TRBJ2-5, the V gene TRBV29-1; unclear D gene. V was pared by 4 bases and J by 1 base, with 7 bases between. CDR1 is SQVTM and CDR2 is ANQGSEA in the germline V gene. This CDR3 comprises 12 residues. As DNA, the CDR3 is TGCAGCGTTGCGCACAGCCAAGAGACCCAGTACTTC. This codes for CSVAHSQETQYF.

The sample holds a few counts of this clonotype. The chain recombines TRBV28 with TRBJ2-7; no clear D gene. V dropped 6 bases and J dropped 5 bases, with 11 bases sitting between them. This CDR3 spans 12 amino acids. Germline CDR1 MDHEN, CDR2 SYDVKM. In DNA form, the CDR3 reads TGTGCCAGCAGCTATAGTGGGGACGAGCAGTACTTC. Protein sequence: CASSYSGDEQYF.

This clonotype was seen at least ten times. This sequence joins TRBV6-5 and TRBJ2-7; D perhaps matches TRBD2 (6 bases). Per germline, CDR1 MNHEY and CDR2 SVGAGI. The CDR3 has 15 residues. The V gene lost 5 bases and the J gene lost 6 bases, with 20 bases spanning the gap. CDR3 nucleotides: TGTGCCAGCAGTAGCCCCTGGGGGGTCCTGGGCGAGCAGTACTTC. It translates to CASSSPWGVLGEQYF.

The chain links TRBV10-2 to TRBJ2-7; D is undetermined. Trimming cost V 3 bases and J 5 bases, with 8 bases left between them. CDR1 and CDR2 from the germline V gene are WSHSY and SAAADI. The length of the CDR3 is 12 residues. This chain's CDR3 is CASSDRVDEQYF. For the CDR3, the DNA is TGCGCCAGCAGTGATAGGGTCGACGAGCAGTACTTC.

V usage is TRBV28 and J usage is TRBJ2-3; tentatively, D is TRBD2 (6 bases). The V end lost 7 bases, the J end lost 4 bases, and 15 bases lay between the germline ends. This CDR3 region has 14 residues. In germline, CDR1 is MDHEN, CDR2 SYDVKM. DNA for the CDR3: TGTGCCAGCATCACGGGAGCGGGTGCAGATACGCAGTATTTT. This gives the protein CASITGAGADTQYF.

The CDR3 DNA is TGCAGTGCGGTTACAGATGAGCAGTTCTTC. Protein sequence: CSAVTDEQFF. This chain connects TRBV20-1 to TRBJ2-1, with unresolved D. The CDR3 is 10 residues long. V was trimmed by 6 bases and J by 8 bases, leaving 8 bases between them. Germline loops: CDR1 DFQATT, CDR2 SNEGSKA (reference sequence).

The table lists this clonotype with a few counts. The chain couples TRBV27 to TRBJ1-2; possible D gene TRBD1, 6 bases. Germline values: CDR1 MNHEY, CDR2 SMNVEV (reference sequence). Trimming pared 6 bases from V and 7 bases from J, leaving 15 bases between. This CDR3 region has 13 residues. CDR3 coding DNA: TGTGCCAGCAGGCCCTGGGGGGGCCTTGGCTACACCTTC. The encoded protein is CASRPWGGLGYTF.

This clonotype has more than one count but fewer than ten. The rearrangement links TRBV6-6 to TRBJ1-4; D is uncertain. Germline loops: CDR1 MNHNY, CDR2 SVGAGI (reference sequence). Trimming stripped 7 bases from V and 7 bases from J, with 13 bases between. This CDR3 contains 13 residues. The CDR3 bases are TGTGCCAGCATGGCCGGAGGTTCTGAAAAACTGTTTTTT. It codes for CASMAGGSEKLFF.

The chain recombines TRBV6-5 with TRBJ2-7; the D is unclear. The germline CDR1 and CDR2 sequences are MNHEY and SVGAGI. CDR3 length: 14 residues. The V end was cut by 2 bases, the J end by 6 bases, with 14 bases between. In DNA form, the CDR3 reads TGTGCCAGCAGTTACAGGCCTCGATTAGGCGAGCAGTACTTC. This encodes CASSYRPRLGEQYF.

With respect to this clonotype: Sequence at one end of the junction differs from germline and may be a read error. J is TRBJ2-1 and V is TRBV7-7, with TRBD1 as a possible D gene (5 bases). The CDR3 has 14 residues. CDR1 SSHAT and CDR2 FNYEAQ come from the germline V gene (reference sequence). The chain's CDR3 is CASSLGAGNNEQFF. DNA for the CDR3: TGTGCTAGCAGCTTAGGGGCAGGGAACAATGAGCAGTTCTTC.

The rearrangement uses TRBV18 and TRBJ2-7; D unclear. This CDR3 is 16 amino acids long. V was pared by 2 bases and J by 3 bases, with 17 bases between. Per the germline V gene, CDR1 is KGHSH and CDR2 is LQKENI. CDR3 protein: CASSPSSPSGGYEQYF. CDR3 coding DNA: TGTGCCAGCTCACCAAGCTCGCCATCGGGTGGCTACGAGCAGTACTTC.

This clonotype was detected a few times. The chain carries TRBV14 and TRBJ1-1; D possibly corresponds to TRBD1 (5 bases). Germline loops: CDR1 SGHDN, CDR2 FVKESK. V gave up 0 bases and J gave up 10 bases, with 12 bases separating them. The CDR3 covers 13 residues. This CDR3 reads CASSQDLGHGAFF. CDR3 DNA sequence: TGTGCCAGCAGCCAAGATTTAGGACATGGAGCTTTCTTT.

The count of this clonotype is one. This chain connects TRBV25-1 to TRBJ1-6, with 9 bases matching TRBD1. Germline lookup yields CDR1 MGHDK and CDR2 SYGVNS. J was trimmed by 9 bases and V by 1 base; bases with no gene match: 10. This CDR3 has 17 residues. This chain's CDR3 is CASSESDRGGTGSPLHF. The CDR3 region has the DNA TGTGCCAGCAGTGAATCCGACAGGGGGGGGACCGGTTCACCCCTCCACTTT. Full variable domain (remainder filled in from reference TRBV25-1 and TRBJ1-6): EADIYQTPRYLVIGTGKKITLECSQTMGHDKMYWYQQDPGMELHLIHYSYGVNSTEKGDLSSESTVSRIRTEHFPLTLESARPSHTSQYLCASSESDRGGTGSPLHFGNGTRLTVT.